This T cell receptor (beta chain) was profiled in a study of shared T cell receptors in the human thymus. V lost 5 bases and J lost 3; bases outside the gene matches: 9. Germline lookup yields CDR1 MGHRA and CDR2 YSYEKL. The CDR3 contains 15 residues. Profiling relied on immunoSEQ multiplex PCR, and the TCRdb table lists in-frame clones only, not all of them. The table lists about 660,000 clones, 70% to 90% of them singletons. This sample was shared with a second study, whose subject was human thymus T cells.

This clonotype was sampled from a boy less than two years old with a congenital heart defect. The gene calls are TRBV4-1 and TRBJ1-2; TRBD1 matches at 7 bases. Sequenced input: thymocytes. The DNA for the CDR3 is TGCGCCAGCAGCGCCGAAAACACAGGGGACTATGGCTACACCTTC. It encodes CASSAENTGDYGYTF.